This T cell receptor beta chain was obtained from a study of shared clonotypes between healthy human individuals. Study results and limitations: What naive subsets generally showed was a larger estimated richness than memory subsets showed.

The naive CD8 population came from CD45RO-negative cells selected for CCR7, without terminally differentiated effector memory CD45RA+ cells. As concerns this clone: The antigen remains undetermined.

The CDR3 totals 13 residues. Germline V gene lookup returns CDR1 LNHNV and CDR2 YYDKDF (reference sequence). Trimming removed 0 bases from V and 5 bases from J, with 8 bases in between. Sequencing was at deep level. Using approximately 190 ng DNA, 25,000 to 35,000 T cell genomes, the sorted-subset replicate PCRs were run. Clones were read by immunoSEQ multiplex PCR, and TCRdb kept only the in-frame ones, dropping some. Of approximately 650,000 clones in the sample, around 95% were seen once. Sequenced material: naive CD8+ T cells sorted from blood. This sequence joins TRBV15 and TRBJ2-7; D possibly corresponds to TRBD1 (5 bases). This clonotype was sampled from a woman aged 30 to 39 in good health. In DNA form, the CDR3 reads TGTGCCACCAGCAGAGATGCAGGGAACGAGCAGTACTTC. Amino acid sequence: CATSRDAGNEQYF.